These 7 T cell receptor beta chains were all obtained from the same sample, sequenced in a study of CD8 T cells in ankylosing spondylitis. One entry per CDR3 protein results from TCRdb running MiXCR on the 5' RACE reads. The repertoire holds about 390,000 distinct CDR3 sequences, with under 25% as singletons. For these TCRs, the target antigens are not known. Findings of the study overall: A motif in TCR beta, a set of 8 or 9 highly homologous variants, appeared characteristic of ankylosing spondylitis blood.

Sequenced input: blood, either unsorted or a sorted T cell fraction (not recorded which). Receptor source: a male donor with ankylosing spondylitis.

This clonotype was seen more than once but under ten times. The J gene is TRBJ2-1, the V gene TRBV20-1; D is perhaps TRBD1 or TRBD2 (5 bases each). This CDR3 is built from 16 residues. Trimming cost V 3 bases and J 4 bases, with 19 bases left between them. Germline lookup yields CDR1 DFQATT and CDR2 SNEGSKA (reference sequence). In DNA, the CDR3 is TGCAGTGCTAGTCTAAGGGACCTGACTATATACAATGAGCAGTTCTTC. The encoded protein is CSASLRDLTIYNEQFF.

This chain connects TRBV6-1 to TRBJ1-1; TRBD1 matches at 7 bases. The germline gives CDR1 MNHNS, CDR2 SASEGT. The junction had 9 bases not matched to a gene; V was cut back by 5 bases and J by 9 bases. The CDR3 has 13 residues. DNA of the CDR3: TGTGCCAGCAGTCCTCCGGGACAGATTCAAGCTTTCTTT. This translates into CASSPPGQIQAFF.

The chain joins TRBV15 to TRBJ2-1; TRBD2 might be the D (6 bases). The length of the CDR3 is 16 residues. Germline V gene lookup returns CDR1 LNHNV and CDR2 YYDKDF (reference sequence). V gave up 0 bases and J gave up 4 bases, with 13 bases separating them. Here the CDR3 DNA reads TGTGCCACCAGCAGAGATCCCGGGACTGTTTACAATGAGCAGTTCTTC. Encoded protein: CATSRDPGTVYNEQFF.

The chain is built from TRBV7-3 and TRBJ1-1; the D is unclear. The CDR3 has 13 amino acids. Germline values: CDR1 SGHTA, CDR2 FQGTGA. V shed 1 base and J shed 5 bases, with 8 bases lying between them. This CDR3 reads CASSLMGGTEAFF. DNA of the CDR3: TGTGCCAGCAGCTTAATGGGAGGAACTGAAGCTTTCTTT.

At least ten counts were recorded for this clonotype. The rearrangement joins TRBV28 to TRBJ1-1; D is unclear. CDR1 is MDHEN and CDR2 is SYDVKM in the germline V gene. CDR3 size: 13 residues. Trimming took 3 bases from V and 1 from J, leaving 6 bases between them. This CDR3 reads CASSLLQNTEAFF. CDR3 DNA sequence: TGTGCCAGCAGTTTGTTACAGAACACTGAAGCTTTCTTT.

The chain links TRBV19 to TRBJ1-1; no definite D call. V was trimmed by 7 bases and J by 4 bases, leaving 16 bases between them. CDR3 length: 14 amino acids. CDR1 LNHDA and CDR2 SQIVND come from the germline V gene (reference sequence). CDR3 residues: CASTPRGLATEAFF. The CDR3 nucleotides are TGTGCCAGTACCCCCCGAGGCCTTGCCACTGAAGCTTTCTTT.

The chain joins TRBV20-1 to TRBJ2-1; 7 nucleotides align to TRBD2. The germline V gene has CDR1 DFQATT and CDR2 SNEGSKA (reference sequence). CDR3 length: 15 residues. The J segment lost 5 bases and the V segment lost 5 bases, leaving 12 bases of the junction unmatched. CDR3 loop: CSARIPSGRNNEQFF. DNA of the CDR3: TGCAGTGCTCGGATCCCTAGCGGCCGTAACAATGAGCAGTTCTTC.